The clone carrying this TCR beta chain was counted many times. What it binds is not known. The data were obtained in a study of CD8 T cells in ankylosing spondylitis. TCRdb analysed the 5' RACE reads with MiXCR anew, one entry per CDR3 protein. The sample contains approximately 500,000 distinct CDR3 sequences, roughly an eighth of which appear only once. Notes on the study in general: Seemingly distinctive of ankylosing spondylitis blood was a TCR beta motif formed by eight highly homologous variants. CD8+ disease-linked clones were present at relatively low frequencies in blood. Significant enrichment of disease-linked clones was reported in matched ankylosing spondylitis synovial fluid.

The V and J ends lost 8 bases and 4 bases, in that order; junction bases with no gene match: 5. This CDR3 has 14 residues. Germline V gene data show CDR1 as SGHVS and CDR2 as FQNEAQ. Sequences were obtained from blood, either unsorted or a sorted T cell fraction (not recorded which). The rearrangement joins TRBV7-8 to TRBJ2-1, with 10 bases lining up with TRBD1. The sequence was obtained from a male donor with ankylosing spondylitis. The CDR3 reads CASGGQGPYNEQFF. As DNA, the CDR3 is TGTGCCAGCGGGGGACAGGGGCCATACAATGAGCAGTTCTTC.